Listed here are 14 T cell receptor beta chains from one sample, sequenced in a study of T cell responses to AZD1222 COVID-19 vaccine (TCRdb year 2021). Libraries were built with the immunoSEQ multiplex PCR assay. As stored in TCRdb, this immuneACCESS dataset retains in-frame rearrangements with V and J assigned. A fraction of the clones does not appear; measured against another copy, unresolved V genes explain less than half of the discrepancy, and the remainder lacks a known reason. The sample contains more than 75,000 clones, just over 90% of them found a single time. The ten largest clones capture approximately 5.2% of the sample. The sample's time point, from its label and the paper: baseline before first vaccination. Sample: peripheral blood, taken on day 0 of AZD1222 vaccination. These receptors all come from an adult in good health.

This clone occurred a few times. The J gene is TRBJ2-1, the V gene TRBV7-8; 8 nucleotides agree with TRBD2. Germline-derived CDR1 and CDR2 are SGHVS and FQNEAQ. J was trimmed by 3 bases and V by 5 bases; bases with no gene match: 9. The CDR3 runs to 16 residues. The CDR3 bases are TGTGCCAGCAGCCGACGTACCGGGACTAGCTACAATGAGCAGTTCTTC. Its translation is CASSRRTGTSYNEQFF.

The chain uses TRBV9 and TRBJ1-1; D not resolved. Germline CDR1 SGDLS, CDR2 YYNGEE. V was shortened by 3 bases and J by 4 bases, with 13 bases between the two germline ends. The CDR3 is 14 residues long. CDR3 bases: TGTGCCAGCAGCGCCAGTGGGGATGGCACTGAAGCTTTCTTT. This translates into CASSASGDGTEAFF. Supplemented by reference TRBV9 and TRBJ1-1, the full variable domain reads DSGVTQTPKHLITATGQRVTLRCSPRSGDLSVYWYQQSLDQGLQFLIQYYNGEERAKGNILERFSAQQFPDLHSELNLSSLELGDSALYFCASSASGDGTEAFFGQGTRLTVV.

The chain has TRBV27 and TRBJ2-1; TRBD2 matches at 7 bases. The CDR3 runs 15 residues. Trimming cost V 0 bases and J 6 bases; bases outside gene matches: 5. Looked up from germline, CDR1 is MNHEY and CDR2 is SMNVEV (reference sequence). As DNA, the CDR3 is TGTGCCAGCAGTTTATCCCGACTAGCCTTCAATGAGCAGTTCTTC. It yields the protein CASSLSRLAFNEQFF.

The CDR3 nucleotides read TGTGCCAGCAGGGAGACAGTTAATCAGCCCCAGCATTTT. It codes for CASRETVNQPQHF. The gene calls are TRBV6-5 and TRBJ1-5; possibly TRBD1 for D (5 bases). This CDR3 region has 13 residues. V was clipped by 6 bases and J by 4 bases, with 10 bases between them. The germline V gene has CDR1 MNHEY and CDR2 SVGAGI.

This clone has only one observation. The J gene is TRBJ1-2, the V gene TRBV6-6; D is undetermined. CDR3 length: 16 residues. Germline assignment: CDR1 MNHNY and CDR2 SVGAGI (reference sequence). Trimming left V 0 bases short and J 8 bases short, with 19 bases between. In nucleotides, the CDR3 is TGTGCCAGCAGTTACTCAGGCGGACGGCAACTAGAAGGCTACACCTTC. Translation: CASSYSGGRQLEGYTF.

V and J are TRBV25-1 and TRBJ2-7; possible D gene TRBD1, 5 bases. This CDR3 contains 13 residues. V was cut by 4 bases and J by 3 bases, with 10 bases left in between. CDR1 MGHDK and CDR2 SYGVNS come from the germline V gene. The CDR3 DNA reads as TGTGCCAGCAGTGTAGACAGATTCTACGAGCAGTACTTC. Translation gives CASSVDRFYEQYF.

V and J are TRBV7-2 and TRBJ2-5, with TRBD2 matching 9 bases. J was trimmed by 4 bases and V by 3 bases; bases with no gene match: 3. The CDR3 runs to 14 residues. Germline V gene lookup returns CDR1 SGHTA and CDR2 FQGNSA. CDR3 DNA sequence: TGTGCCAGCAGCTTCGCGGGAGGGCTAGAGACCCAGTACTTC. It translates to CASSFAGGLETQYF.

As to this clone: At one end the junction does not follow the germline gene, possibly because of a read error. The V and J genes are TRBV7-7 and TRBJ1-3; D gene ambiguous. The V gene's germline CDR1 is SSHAT and CDR2 FNYEAQ (reference sequence). There are 13 residues in the CDR3. CDR3 amino acids: CASSLGSGNTIYF. DNA of the CDR3: TGTGCTAGCAGCTTGGGCTCTGGAAACACCATATATTTT. The variable domain in full, with the rest retrieved from reference TRBV7-7 and TRBJ1-3, is GAGVSQSPRYKVTKRGQDVTLRCDPISSHATLYWYQQALGQGPEFLTYFNYEAQPDKSGLPSDRFSAERPEGSISTLTIQRTEQRDSAMYRCASSLGSGNTIYFGEGSWLTVV.

The chain combines TRBV27 with TRBJ1-6; D gene uncertain. Germline V CDR1 and CDR2: MNHEY, SMNVEV (reference sequence). The CDR3 runs to 15 residues. V shed 5 bases and J shed 2 bases, with 10 bases lying between them. In nucleotides, the CDR3 is TGTGCCAGCAGTCCCGAGAGGACCTATAATTCACCCCTCCACTTT. The encoded protein is CASSPERTYNSPLHF.

This clone was seen only a few times. The chain couples TRBV6-4 to TRBJ2-3; TRBD2 agrees at 10 bases. Germline CDR1 MRHNA, CDR2 SNTAGT. The CDR3 has 16 amino acids. The V segment lost 4 bases and the J segment 1 base; nucleotides outside the gene matches: 5. CDR3 sequence reads: CASSASGTSGTDTQYF. In DNA form, the CDR3 reads TGTGCCAGCAGTGCCTCCGGGACTAGCGGCACAGATACGCAGTATTTT.

CDR3 region: CASSLSPSGSGNEQFF. As DNA, the CDR3 is TGCGCCAGCAGCTTGAGTCCTAGCGGGAGCGGCAATGAGCAGTTCTTC. The chain is built from TRBV5-1 and TRBJ2-1; 10 positions agree with TRBD2. The CDR3 consists of 16 residues. J lost 6 bases, V lost 1 base, and 7 bases had no gene match. Germline V gene sequence: CDR1 SGHRS, CDR2 YFSETQ.

The chain links TRBV12-3 or TRBV12-4 to TRBJ1-2, with a possible D match to TRBD1 (5 bases). The CDR3 runs 13 residues. V lost 6 bases, J lost 4 bases, and 12 bases lay in between. CDR3 nucleotides: TGTGCCAGCAGCCCTCCCGGGGGCTATGGCTACACCTTC. As protein: CASSPPGGYGYTF.

The chain is built from TRBV27 and TRBJ2-7; D perhaps matches TRBD1 (6 bases). The CDR3 loop spans 14 amino acids. Trimming shortened V by 4 bases and J by 1 base, and 11 bases separated the two germline ends. CDR1 is MNHEY and CDR2 is SMNVEV in the germline V gene (reference sequence). This CDR3 is CASSSTGTSYEQYF. CDR3 bases: TGTGCCAGCAGTTCCACCGGGACATCCTACGAGCAGTACTTC.

The genes are TRBV15 and TRBJ2-1; no reliable D call. Looked up from germline, CDR1 is LNHNV and CDR2 is YYDKDF (reference sequence). V was clipped by 3 bases and J by 9 bases, with 9 bases between them. The CDR3 runs 12 residues. The CDR3: CATSSRQAEQFF. CDR3 coding DNA: TGTGCCACCAGCAGTAGACAAGCTGAGCAGTTCTTC.